This TCR beta chain was documented in a study of Tregs in tolerant kidney transplant recipients. Study details: The nonmyeloablative bone marrow transplants came from related graft donors, with transient mixed chimerism. Study findings and constraints: Antigen-driven expansion was suggested because donor-specific Tregs expanded more than all Tregs in tolerant patients. Some patients' samples used different primers over time, so nucleotide sequences weren't comparable.

On this clone: The antigen is not known. The read finishes 3 residues shy of the CDR3 end, and the germline J gene is used to complete it.

Assay used: immunoSEQ multiplex PCR; TCRdb lists only in-frame clones, some missing. The sample has 48,000 or so clones; the top ten hold around 0.8%. Germline CDR1 and CDR2: KGHSH and LQKENI. The CDR3 is 13 residues long. V gave up 8 bases and J gave up 8 bases, with 16 bases separating them. Thawed PBMCs were FACS-sorted into unstimulated CD4+CD25+CD127- regulatory T cells, CD4+CD25- non-regulatory cells, CD4 and CD8 cells. The sequence came from a human donor who received a combined kidney and bone marrow transplant. This chain uses TRBV18 with TRBJ2-1, with a tentative D call TRBD1 (6 bases). The material was CD4+ T cells from blood, obtained before the transplant. The CDR3 DNA, read in part, is TGTGCCAGCGCAGAATACAGGGCCGATGAG. Translated: CASAEYRADE. The whole CDR3 protein reads CASAEYRADEQFF.